These 11 T cell receptor beta chains came from one sample sequenced in a study of blood T cells in healthy people across ages. A second PCR of about 6 to 11 cycles used a sample-barcoded 5' primer and a J-beta primer mix. TCRdb itself ran the 5' RACE reads through MiXCR, one entry per CDR3 protein. Here the sample spans some 1,500,000 distinct CDR3 sequences, 35% to 45% being singletons. Sequencing was done on a sample of blood. The source is a woman aged 18-29 years in good health.

Only a few counts were recorded for this clonotype. The chain recombines TRBV12-3 or TRBV12-4 with TRBJ1-1, with a possible D match to TRBD1 (6 bases). The length of the CDR3 is 14 residues. The V and J ends lost 6 bases and 1 base respectively, with 12 bases between them. CDR3 in DNA: TGTGCCAGCAGACTCGACAGGCCGAACACTGAAGCTTTCTTT. Amino acid sequence: CASRLDRPNTEAFF.

This chain links TRBV4-1 with TRBJ2-1; 7 bases match TRBD1. The J segment lost 5 bases and the V segment lost 3 bases, leaving 7 bases of the junction unmatched. CDR3 length: 15 amino acids. CDR1 MGHRA and CDR2 YSYEKL come from the germline V gene. In DNA, the CDR3 is TGCGCCAGCAGCCACGGGACAGTGACCAACAATGAGCAGTTCTTC. Translated, it gives CASSHGTVTNNEQFF.

This clonotype was found a few times. The V gene is TRBV7-2, the J gene TRBJ2-5; 12 bases fit TRBD2. Germline CDR1 and CDR2: SGHTA and FQGNSA. The V segment lost 6 bases and the J segment 4 bases; nucleotides outside the gene matches: 6. The CDR3 is made up of 15 amino acids. CDR3 sequence reads: CASSLGLAGTETQYF. The CDR3 DNA reads as TGTGCCAGCAGTCTAGGACTAGCGGGGACAGAGACCCAGTACTTC.

Points on this clonotype: An end of the junction does not agree with germline; a read error may underlie this. The chain uses TRBV4-3 and TRBJ1-2, with TRBD1 as a possible D gene (5 bases). The germline gives CDR1 LGHNA, CDR2 YSLEER. The CDR3 covers 16 residues. The CDR3 coding sequence is TGCGCCAGTAGCCCAACTAGACAGTTCTCTAACTATGGCTACACCTTC. Translating it yields CASSPTRQFSNYGYTF.

The chain links TRBV29-1 to TRBJ1-2; D call uncertain. CDR3 size: 12 residues. V shed 2 bases and J shed 1 base, with 5 bases lying between them. Germline loops: CDR1 SQVTM, CDR2 ANQGSEA. CDR3 loop: CSVELNNYGYTF. CDR3 DNA: TGCAGCGTTGAATTGAATAACTATGGCTACACCTTC.

This clonotype was seen a few times. The V call is TRBV6-5, the J call TRBJ1-1; D uncertain. Trimming took 7 bases from V and 1 from J, leaving 10 bases between them. CDR1 is MNHEY, CDR2 SVGAGI, per germline. The CDR3 runs to 13 residues. The CDR3 reads CASTLAANTEAFF. The CDR3 coding sequence is TGTGCCAGCACCCTGGCTGCGAACACTGAAGCTTTCTTT.

This clonotype was picked up a small number of times. The CDR3 sequence is CASSQENRAKNIQYF. The CDR3 region has the DNA TGCGCCAGCAGCCAAGAAAACAGGGCCAAAAACATTCAGTACTTC. The chain couples TRBV4-1 to TRBJ2-4, with D perhaps TRBD1 (5 bases). The CDR3 has 15 residues. Trimming removed 0 bases from V and 1 base from J, with 7 bases in between. The germline CDR1 and CDR2 sequences are MGHRA and YSYEKL.

The V and J genes are TRBV19 and TRBJ2-1; D may be TRBD2 (5 bases). The CDR3 sequence is 12 residues long. CDR1 is LNHDA, CDR2 SQIVND, per germline (reference sequence). The germline V and J ends were trimmed by 9 bases and 4 bases, with 10 bases remaining between them. The DNA for the CDR3 is TGTGCCAGCCCACTAGGATACAATGAGCAGTTCTTC. Protein sequence: CASPLGYNEQFF.

The V gene is TRBV20-1, the J gene TRBJ2-7, with D unclear. This CDR3 is built from 12 residues. V lost 0 bases, J lost 9 bases, and 12 bases lay in between. Germline-derived CDR1 and CDR2 are DFQATT and SNEGSKA (reference sequence). The CDR3 nucleotides read TGCAGTGCTAGAGATGGGCCACCTGGGCAGTACTTC. It specifies CSARDGPPGQYF.

This clonotype was picked up a small number of times. The V gene is TRBV7-9, the J gene TRBJ1-1; D perhaps matches TRBD1 (5 bases). V lost 3 bases, J lost 3 bases, and 11 bases lay in between. CDR1 and CDR2 (germline): SEHNR, FQNEAQ (reference sequence). The CDR3 totals 14 residues. The CDR3 coding sequence is TGTGCCAGCAGCTTTCAGGGCCCGGACACTGAAGCTTTCTTT. This translates into CASSFQGPDTEAFF.

The chain carries TRBV10-3 and TRBJ2-6, with 7 bases identical to TRBD1. Germline V lookup: CDR1 ENHRY, CDR2 SYGVKD. CDR3 length: 17 residues. V lost 6 bases to trimming and J lost 0 bases; unmatched junction nucleotides: 8. CDR3 in amino acids: CAISPGDRPSGANVLTF. The CDR3 nucleotides read TGTGCCATCAGCCCCGGGGACAGACCCTCTGGGGCCAACGTCCTGACTTTC.